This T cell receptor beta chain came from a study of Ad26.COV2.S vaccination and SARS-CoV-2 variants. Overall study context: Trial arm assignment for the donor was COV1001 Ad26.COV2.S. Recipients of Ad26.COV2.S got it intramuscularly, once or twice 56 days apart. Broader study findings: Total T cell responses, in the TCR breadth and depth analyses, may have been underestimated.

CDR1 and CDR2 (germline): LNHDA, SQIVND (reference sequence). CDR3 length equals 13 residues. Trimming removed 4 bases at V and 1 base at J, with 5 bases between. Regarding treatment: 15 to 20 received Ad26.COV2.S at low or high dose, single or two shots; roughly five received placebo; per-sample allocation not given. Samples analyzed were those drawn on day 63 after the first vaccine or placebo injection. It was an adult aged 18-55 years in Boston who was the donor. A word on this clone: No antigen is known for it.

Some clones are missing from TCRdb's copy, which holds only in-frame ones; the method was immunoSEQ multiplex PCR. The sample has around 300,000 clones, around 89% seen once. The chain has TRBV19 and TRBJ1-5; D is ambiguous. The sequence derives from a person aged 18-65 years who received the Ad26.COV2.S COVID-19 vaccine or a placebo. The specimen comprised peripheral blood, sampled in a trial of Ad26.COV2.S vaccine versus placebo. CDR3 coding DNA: TGTGCCAGTAGTAAGGAGAGCAATCAGCCCCAGCATTTT. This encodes CASSKESNQPQHF.